This T cell receptor beta chain originates from a study of vaccination effects on CD4 cells after COVID-19. As concerns this clone: Its cognate antigen is unknown.

The repertoire was sequenced with immunoSEQ multiplex PCR; TCRdb's copy has only in-frame clones and lacks some. This sample yields roughly 67,000 clones, of which 78% are seen a single time; under 12% belongs to the top ten. The V gene's germline CDR1 is GTSNPN and CDR2 SVGIG (reference sequence). The length of the CDR3 is 15 residues. Between the trimmed V and J ends, which lost 2 bases and 2 bases, there was a span of 10 bases. Before any sequencing was done, the ViraFEST assay used viral peptide pools to expand antigen-specific CD4+ T cells. Cultured cells yielded isolated CD4+ T cells after roughly 11 days. Previously uninfected by SARS-CoV-2, the vaccine recipients also showed negative nucleocapsid antibodies. Roughly 1.9 million PBMC per well received around 9.3 IU/ml IL-2 and about 10 ug/ml peptides in culture. Findings and limits, study-wide: Late post-vaccination samples showed marked contraction of infection- and vaccine-induced clones. Few convalescent patients were included, and no early post-infection timepoints were sampled.

The material sequenced was CD4+ T cells from PBMCs cultured with SARS-CoV-2 spike peptides, taken before COVID-19 vaccination. The sequence was collected from a human donor who received a COVID-19 vaccine. The chain carries TRBV30 and TRBJ1-6; D is unclear. As DNA, the CDR3 is TGTGCCTGGAGTTCCTCGACTGCCTATAATTCACCCCTCCACTTT. Translation: CAWSSSTAYNSPLHF.